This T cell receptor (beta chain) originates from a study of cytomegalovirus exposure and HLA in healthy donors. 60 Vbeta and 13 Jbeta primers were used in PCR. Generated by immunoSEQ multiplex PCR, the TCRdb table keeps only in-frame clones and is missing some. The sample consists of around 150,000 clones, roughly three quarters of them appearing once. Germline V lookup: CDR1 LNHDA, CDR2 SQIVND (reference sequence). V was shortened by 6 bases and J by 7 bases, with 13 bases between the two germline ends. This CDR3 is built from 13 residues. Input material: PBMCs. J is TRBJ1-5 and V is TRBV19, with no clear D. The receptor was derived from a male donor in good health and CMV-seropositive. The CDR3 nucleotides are TGTGCCAGTAGAAGGACTTTAGGGCAGCCCCAGCATTTT. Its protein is CASRRTLGQPQHF.